This is a list of T cell receptor beta chains from one sample in a study of shared clonotypes between healthy human individuals. Repertoires were generated with immunoSEQ multiplex PCR, while TCRdb's copy carries only in-frame clones and drops some. The data contain over a million clones, 95% to 97% of them singletons. Sequencing was performed on naive CD4+ T cells sorted from blood. These receptors were collected from a man between 25 and 39 years old in good health. Each CDR3 is given with its conserved first and last residue. D genes are given only for firm matches. Clone sizes are given selectively: once, few, many, or a class where the clone is expanded.

j_call clone_size v_call d_call cdr3_nt cdr3_aa
TRBJ2-5 . TRBV28 TRBD1 TGTGCCAGCAGAGTTTTGGACAGGTGCTGGGCCCAGTACTTC CASRVLDRCWAQYF
TRBJ1-1 few TRBV9 . TGTGCCAGCAGCGTAGCACCAAACACTGAAGCTTTCTTT CASSVAPNTEAFF
TRBJ1-1 . TRBV15 TRBD1 TGTGCCACCCGTGGGACAGGGGGCACTGAAGCTTTCTTT CATRGTGGTEAFF
TRBJ2-2 . TRBV19 . TGTGCCACTATCGATCGAACCGGAACCGGGGAGCTGTTTTTT CATIDRTGTGELFF
TRBJ2-3 . TRBV7-6 . TGTGCCAGCAGCTTAGGGAGTAGGACAGCGATAGATACGCAGTATTTT CASSLGSRTAIDTQYF
TRBJ2-2 . TRBV5-1 TRBD2 TGCGCCAGCAGCTTCCTAGCGGGAGGAACCGGGGAGCTGTTTTTT CASSFLAGGTGELFF
TRBJ2-5 . TRBV28 . TGTGCCAGTAGCACAGGGTTGAAGACCCAGTACTTC CASSTGLKTQYF
TRBJ2-7 . TRBV7-2 . TGTGCCAGCAGTCGGGTCCCGCAGGACTCCTCCTACGAGCAGTACTTC CASSRVPQDSSYEQYF
TRBJ2-3 once TRBV15 TRBD2 TGTGCCACCAGCAGAGAACTAGCGGGAGGGCCCGATACGCAGTATTTT CATSRELAGGPDTQYF
TRBJ2-7 . TRBV2 TRBD1 TGTGCCAGCAGTGGCCGGGACAGGGCGCAGTACTTC CASSGRDRAQYF
TRBJ2-7 . TRBV28 TRBD1 TGTGCCAGCAGTCGGCCCGGGACAGTATACGAGCAGTACTTC CASSRPGTVYEQYF
TRBJ1-5 . TRBV28 . TGTGCCAGTGGGGGCTACAATCAGCCCCAGCATTTT CASGGYNQPQHF
TRBJ2-7 . TRBV10-3 . TGTGCCATCAGTGAGCTAGAGGGACGAATCTACGAGCAGTACTTC CAISELEGRIYEQYF
TRBJ2-7 . TRBV15 . TGTGCCACCAGCAAGGGGACCACCTACGAGCAGTACTTC CATSKGTTYEQYF